This TCR beta chain stems from a study of T cell repertoires in cytomegalovirus infection. Study-wide background: Public TCR beta signatures marked donors with CMV infection and the matching HLA.

Points on this clonotype: Its antigen is unidentified.

CDR1 and CDR2 from the germline V gene are SQVTM and ANQGSEA. The CDR3 loop spans 11 amino acids. V lost 3 bases to trimming and J lost 8 bases, with 9 bases between them. Regarding the study as a whole: Ex vivo responses were dominated by HLA-C-restricted CMV-specific TCR beta clonotypes. Cumulative frequency (of public TCR beta family members) identified carriers of CMV plus the relevant HLA.

TCRdb redid the calling of the reads with MiXCR, one entry per CDR3 protein. The sample includes approximately 490,000 distinct CDR3 sequences, approximately 10% seen only once; the top ten take roughly 10%. The genes are TRBV29-1 and TRBJ2-3; D is unresolved. This clonotype was obtained from a human donor in good health (CMV status not recorded). Some clones in this sample may be carry-over from other donors' samples. What was sequenced was PBMCs. The CDR3 region is CSVDPDGTQYF. CDR3 bases: TGCAGCGTTGACCCAGACGGTACGCAGTATTTT.